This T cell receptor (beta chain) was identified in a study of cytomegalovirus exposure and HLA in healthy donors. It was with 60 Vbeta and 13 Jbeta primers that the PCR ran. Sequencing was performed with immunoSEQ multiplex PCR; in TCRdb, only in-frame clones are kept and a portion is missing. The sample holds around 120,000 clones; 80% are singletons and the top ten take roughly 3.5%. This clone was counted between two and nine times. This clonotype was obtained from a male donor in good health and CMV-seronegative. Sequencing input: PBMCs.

CDR3 sequence reads: CASSDGGNQPQHF. Here the CDR3 DNA reads TGTGCCAGCAGTGACGGGGGGAATCAGCCCCAGCATTTT. The genes are TRBV25-1 and TRBJ1-5, with a weak D call TRBD1 (5 bases). The CDR3 is 13 amino acids. Per germline, CDR1 MGHDK and CDR2 SYGVNS. V lost 3 bases, J lost 4 bases, and 7 bases lay in between.